This is a list of T cell receptor beta chains from one sample in a study of shared clonotypes between healthy human individuals. Some clones are missing from TCRdb's copy, which holds only in-frame ones; the method was immunoSEQ multiplex PCR. This sample carries approximately 1.5 million clones, 95% to 99% of them seen once, and the ten largest clones take about 0.45%. Sequenced material: naive CD4+ T cells sorted from blood. Receptors were obtained from a man aged 25-40 years in good health. The CDR3 runs from the conserved cysteine through the conserved F or W.

V gene,CDR3 protein
TRBV7-8,CASSLADSTGELFF
TRBV30,CAWSVLGQGGYTF
TRBV7-9,CASSLKETQYF
TRBV11-2,CASSQGTSRQFF
TRBV28,CASSLTGSYEQYF
TRBV10-3,CAISRDRSNTGELFF
TRBV5-1,CASSLEGRFTEAFF
TRBV5-1,CASSLVDQETQYF
TRBV6-4,CASSTGGVGYTF
TRBV7-3,CASSLRGIELFF
TRBV28,CASTHRSLAKNIQYF